Presented here are 6 T cell receptor beta chains from one specimen sequenced in a study of regulatory T cells in long-lasting Graves disease (dated by TCRdb to the early 2020s). This specimen's time point label, per the study, means: persistent/refractory GD, antithyroid drugs over 5 years with positive TRAb. RNA was extracted from PBMCs in TRIzol for both TCR sequencing and RNA sequencing. Receptors were amplified or captured by multiplex PCR. TCRdb shows the sequencer as Illumina HiSeq 4000. iRepertoire HTBI primers and Arm-PCR amplification of CDR3 regions were used to construct TCR beta libraries. TCRdb reprocessing: public reads trimmed at Q25 with fastp, clones called with MiXCR, in-frame beta chains kept. For every CDR3 protein sequence, its rows merge into one entry that carries the most common genes and DNA. Within this sample are 400,000 to 500,000 distinct CDR3 sequences, with around 20% of them counted one time only. Roughly an eighth of the sample belongs to the ten largest clones.

Here the sequenced sample was peripheral blood mononuclear cells (PBMCs), taken when the disease was refractory, from a patient treated with antithyroid drugs. These receptor sequences come from a female donor with Graves disease.

This clonotype showed up many times. The chain has TRBV27 and TRBJ2-5, with 8 bases fitting TRBD2. This CDR3 comprises 16 residues. The V segment lost 4 bases and the J segment 4 bases; nucleotides outside the gene matches: 11. CDR1 is MNHEY, CDR2 SMNVEV, per germline (reference sequence). CDR3 residues: CASSSRVGRARETQYF. The DNA for the CDR3 is TGTGCCAGCAGTTCGAGAGTCGGGAGGGCTCGAGAGACCCAGTACTTC.

This clonotype was seen repeatedly, ten times or more. V gene TRBV7-9 combines with J gene TRBJ1-4, with D unresolved. This CDR3 contains 14 residues. Per germline, CDR1 SEHNR and CDR2 FQNEAQ (reference sequence). Trimming removed 1 base at V and 8 bases at J, with 11 bases between. The CDR3 DNA follows: TGTGCCAGCAGCTTAGAACTAGCCGCAGAAAAACTGTTTTTT. Its translation: CASSLELAAEKLFF.

This clonotype was detected only a few times. The rearrangement links TRBV27 to TRBJ2-7; 10 bases fit TRBD2. The CDR3 length is 14 residues. In germline, CDR1 is MNHEY, CDR2 SMNVEV (reference sequence). With V trimmed by 6 bases and J by 2 bases, 4 bases remained unmatched. CDR3 DNA sequence: TGTGCCAGCAGCTGGACTAGCGGAGCCTACGAGCAGTACTTC. Protein product: CASSWTSGAYEQYF.

In DNA form, the CDR3 reads TGTGCCAGCAGTGCGACTAGCGGGACTGAGACCCAGTACTTC. It is translated as CASSATSGTETQYF. The V and J genes are TRBV2 and TRBJ2-5, with TRBD2 matching 11 bases. In germline, CDR1 is SNHLY, CDR2 FYNNEI. This CDR3 is built from 14 residues. V shed 4 bases and J 5 bases; nucleotides not matched to a gene: 3.

The chain uses TRBV6-1 and TRBJ2-2; D is ambiguous. Trimming removed 5 bases at V and 4 bases at J, with 11 bases between. Germline values: CDR1 MNHNS, CDR2 SASEGT. The CDR3 loop spans 14 amino acids. CDR3 bases: TGTGCCAGCAGTATACTGGGTGGCACCGGGGAGCTGTTTTTT. This encodes CASSILGGTGELFF.

This clonotype was observed at least ten times. The chain links TRBV28 to TRBJ1-2; D is uncertain. CDR3 length: 11 amino acids. V lost 4 bases and J lost 8, with 8 bases in between. CDR1 is MDHEN and CDR2 is SYDVKM in the germline V gene. In nucleotides, the CDR3 is TGTGCCAGCAGTTCTAAAGAAGGCTACACCTTC. Amino acids: CASSSKEGYTF.